This TCR beta chain originates from a study of T cell responses to AZD1222 COVID-19 vaccine. Points from the study as a whole: Nearly half of spike-specific TCRs reportedly go after variant regions that carry no mutations.

The germline V and J ends were trimmed by 5 bases and 1 base, with 9 bases remaining between them. The CDR3 is 13 amino acids. Comments on this clone: Its antigen is currently unknown.

TCRdb's copy holds only in-frame clones and misses some; the assay was immunoSEQ multiplex PCR. The table shows some 97,000 clones, with around nine tenths occurring only once. Sequenced material: peripheral blood, taken on day 0 of AZD1222 vaccination. The V call is TRBV12-3 or TRBV12-4, the J call TRBJ2-7; TRBD1 might be the D (6 bases). This sequence was found in an adult in good health. The CDR3, as DNA: TGTGCCAGCAGTAAGGGGGATTCCTACGAGCAGTACTTC. It translates to CASSKGDSYEQYF.